Listed below are T cell receptor beta chains from one sample, sequenced in a study of neoadjuvant anti-PD-1 for oral cavity cancer. Some clones are missing from TCRdb's copy, which holds only in-frame ones; the method was immunoSEQ multiplex PCR. The sample includes approximately 32,000 clones, around nine tenths of them seen just once. Specimen: PBMCs, collected before nivolumab (anti-PD-1) treatment. The origin of the receptors is a person between 40 and 85 years old with oral cavity squamous cell carcinoma. Both conserved end residues are part of each CDR3. The order of the fields is J gene, V gene, D gene, clone size, CDR3 protein, CDR3 DNA. D genes are given only for firm matches. The listing skips clone size in some rows; elsewhere it reads once, few, many or a size class.

j_call: TRBJ2-2
v_call: TRBV5-1
d_call: -
clone_size: -
cdr3_aa: CASLDTANTGELFF
cdr3_nt: TGCGCCAGCCTTGATACGGCGAACACCGGGGAGCTGTTTTTT

j_call: TRBJ1-1
v_call: TRBV10-2
d_call: -
clone_size: -
cdr3_aa: CASSEGGGLNTEAFF
cdr3_nt: TGCGCCAGCAGTGAGGGAGGGGGGCTGAACACTGAAGCTTTCTTT

j_call: TRBJ1-4
v_call: TRBV5-1
d_call: -
clone_size: -
cdr3_aa: CASSLRGAELFF
cdr3_nt: TGCGCCAGCAGCTTGCGAGGTGCGGAACTGTTTTTT

j_call: TRBJ2-1
v_call: TRBV5-1
d_call: -
clone_size: once
cdr3_aa: CASRYDRNNEQFF
cdr3_nt: TGCGCCAGCAGGTATGACAGAAACAATGAGCAGTTCTTC

j_call: TRBJ1-5
v_call: TRBV4-3
d_call: -
clone_size: -
cdr3_aa: CASSQDLNEGPQHF
cdr3_nt: TGCGCCAGCAGCCAAGATCTAAACGAAGGGCCCCAGCATTTT

j_call: TRBJ1-1
v_call: TRBV7-9
d_call: TRBD1
clone_size: -
cdr3_aa: CASSQRTGFKDTEAFF
cdr3_nt: TGTGCCAGCAGCCAGAGGACAGGGTTTAAAGACACTGAAGCTTTCTTT

j_call: TRBJ2-7
v_call: TRBV15
d_call: -
clone_size: -
cdr3_aa: CATSRDFAGALEQYF
cdr3_nt: TGTGCCACCAGCAGAGATTTTGCGGGGGCCCTCGAGCAGTACTTC

j_call: TRBJ1-6
v_call: TRBV5-6
d_call: -
clone_size: -
cdr3_aa: CASSDRDTLYNSPLHF
cdr3_nt: TGTGCCAGCAGCGACCGGGACACCCTCTATAATTCACCCCTCCACTTT

j_call: TRBJ2-5
v_call: TRBV6-1
d_call: -
clone_size: few
cdr3_aa: CASRRRIQETQYF
cdr3_nt: TGTGCCAGCCGGAGACGGATCCAAGAGACCCAGTACTTC

j_call: TRBJ1-6
v_call: TRBV5-1
d_call: -
clone_size: -
cdr3_aa: CASSLAAGGFSYNSPLHF
cdr3_nt: TGCGCCAGCAGCTTGGCGGCCGGCGGATTCTCCTATAATTCACCCCTCCACTTT

j_call: TRBJ1-4
v_call: TRBV7-2
d_call: -
clone_size: -
cdr3_aa: CASSLALRQVGEKLFF
cdr3_nt: TGTGCCAGCAGCTTAGCGCTGAGACAGGTCGGGGAAAAACTGTTTTTT

j_call: TRBJ2-7
v_call: TRBV27
d_call: -
clone_size: few
cdr3_aa: CASSKGWSYEQYF
cdr3_nt: TGTGCCAGCAGTAAGGGGTGGTCCTACGAGCAGTACTTC

j_call: TRBJ2-1
v_call: TRBV5-4
d_call: TRBD2
clone_size: -
cdr3_aa: CASRHWTSGGNEQFF
cdr3_nt: TGTGCCAGCAGACACTGGACTAGCGGGGGGAACGAGCAGTTCTTC

j_call: TRBJ2-1
v_call: TRBV19
d_call: TRBD2
clone_size: -
cdr3_aa: CASSAPPGASGGPYNEQFF
cdr3_nt: TGTGCCAGTAGTGCCCCTCCTGGGGCTAGCGGGGGGCCTTACAATGAGCAGTTCTTC

j_call: TRBJ1-5
v_call: TRBV6-6
d_call: -
clone_size: -
cdr3_aa: CASGTQGGNQPQHF
cdr3_nt: TGTGCCAGCGGCACGCAGGGTGGCAATCAGCCCCAGCATTTT

j_call: TRBJ2-5
v_call: TRBV5-1
d_call: TRBD1
clone_size: -
cdr3_aa: CASSLSGQGSETQYF
cdr3_nt: TGCGCCAGCAGCTTGAGCGGACAGGGGAGTGAGACCCAGTACTTC

j_call: TRBJ1-6
v_call: TRBV10-1
d_call: -
clone_size: -
cdr3_aa: CASSESGENSPLHF
cdr3_nt: TGCGCCAGCAGTGAGTCAGGGGAAAATTCACCCCTCCACTTT

j_call: TRBJ1-5
v_call: TRBV15
d_call: -
clone_size: -
cdr3_aa: CATSRDLTGLQPQHF
cdr3_nt: TGTGCCACCAGCAGAGATCTTACAGGGCTTCAGCCCCAGCATTTT

j_call: TRBJ1-6
v_call: TRBV6-5
d_call: -
clone_size: -
cdr3_aa: CASGGTGRQNSPLHF
cdr3_nt: TGTGCCAGCGGGGGCACAGGAAGACAAAATTCACCCCTCCACTTT

j_call: TRBJ1-5
v_call: TRBV7-9
d_call: -
clone_size: few
cdr3_aa: CASSDSGDQPQHF
cdr3_nt: TGTGCCAGCAGCGACAGTGGCGATCAGCCCCAGCATTTT

j_call: TRBJ2-3
v_call: TRBV5-1
d_call: -
clone_size: -
cdr3_aa: CASKVETRPDTQYF
cdr3_nt: TGCGCCAGCAAAGTGGAGACCAGACCAGATACGCAGTATTTT

j_call: TRBJ2-3
v_call: TRBV15
d_call: -
clone_size: -
cdr3_aa: CATSRSRLLDTQYF
cdr3_nt: TGTGCCACCAGCAGATCGCGCCTCCTAGATACGCAGTATTTT

j_call: TRBJ2-1
v_call: TRBV27
d_call: TRBD1
clone_size: -
cdr3_aa: CASSLPGQGRNEQFF
cdr3_nt: TGTGCCAGCAGTCTACCGGGACAGGGCCGGAATGAGCAGTTCTTC

j_call: TRBJ1-4
v_call: TRBV19
d_call: -
clone_size: once
cdr3_aa: CASKPLRGMAEKLFF
cdr3_nt: TGTGCCAGTAAGCCCCTTAGGGGCATGGCTGAAAAACTGTTTTTT

j_call: TRBJ2-3
v_call: TRBV4-2
d_call: TRBD2
clone_size: once
cdr3_aa: CASSQALAGGGDTQYF
cdr3_nt: TGTGCCAGCAGCCAAGCACTAGCGGGGGGTGGCGATACGCAGTATTTT

j_call: TRBJ2-7
v_call: TRBV10-3
d_call: -
clone_size: -
cdr3_aa: CAISDRDRTNEQYF
cdr3_nt: TGTGCCATCAGTGACCGAGACAGAACGAACGAGCAGTACTTC

j_call: TRBJ2-6
v_call: TRBV9
d_call: -
clone_size: -
cdr3_aa: CASSVAVGMDSGANVLTF
cdr3_nt: TGTGCCAGCAGCGTAGCGGTAGGAATGGACTCTGGGGCCAACGTCCTGACTTTC

j_call: TRBJ1-2
v_call: TRBV7-9
d_call: TRBD1
clone_size: -
cdr3_aa: CASSARTGATNYGYTF
cdr3_nt: TGTGCCAGCAGCGCCCGGACAGGAGCTACTAACTATGGCTACACCTTC

j_call: TRBJ2-3
v_call: TRBV9
d_call: -
clone_size: -
cdr3_aa: CASSVVHSDTQYF
cdr3_nt: TGTGCCAGCAGCGTAGTTCATTCAGATACGCAGTATTTT

j_call: TRBJ1-1
v_call: TRBV10-3
d_call: -
clone_size: -
cdr3_aa: CAISEQGGDPEAFF
cdr3_nt: TGTGCCATCAGTGAACAGGGCGGCGACCCTGAAGCTTTCTTT

j_call: TRBJ1-2
v_call: TRBV5-1
d_call: -
clone_size: once
cdr3_aa: CASSLEGVSDYGYTF
cdr3_nt: TGCGCCAGCAGCTTAGAGGGGGTATCCGACTATGGCTACACCTTC

j_call: TRBJ1-2
v_call: TRBV13
d_call: -
clone_size: -
cdr3_aa: CASSPRRTGYNYGYTF
cdr3_nt: TGTGCCAGCAGCCCCCGGCGGACGGGTTATAACTATGGCTACACCTTC

j_call: TRBJ1-4
v_call: TRBV5-1
d_call: TRBD1
clone_size: once
cdr3_aa: CASSLERGREKLFF
cdr3_nt: TGCGCCAGCAGCTTGGAAAGGGGGCGAGAAAAACTGTTTTTT

j_call: TRBJ2-1
v_call: TRBV11-3
d_call: TRBD2
clone_size: -
cdr3_aa: CASSLGRGFDEQFF
cdr3_nt: TGTGCCAGCAGCTTAGGGCGGGGGTTTGATGAGCAGTTCTTC

j_call: TRBJ1-4
v_call: TRBV30
d_call: TRBD1
clone_size: once
cdr3_aa: CAWSGGTDPNEKLFF
cdr3_nt: TGTGCCTGGAGTGGCGGGACAGACCCAAATGAAAAACTGTTTTTT

j_call: TRBJ2-1
v_call: TRBV25-1
d_call: TRBD2
clone_size: -
cdr3_aa: CASSGVLAGDPNEQFF
cdr3_nt: TGTGCCAGCAGTGGGGTACTAGCGGGGGACCCCAATGAGCAGTTCTTC

j_call: TRBJ2-7
v_call: TRBV2
d_call: -
clone_size: -
cdr3_aa: CASSEFAGSEQYF
cdr3_nt: TGTGCCAGCAGTGAATTTGCCGGGAGCGAGCAGTACTTC

j_call: TRBJ2-1
v_call: TRBV5-6
d_call: -
clone_size: -
cdr3_aa: CASSLGGVLPGSYNEQFF
cdr3_nt: TGTGCCAGCAGCTTGGGGGGGGTCCTCCCGGGCTCCTACAATGAGCAGTTCTTC

j_call: TRBJ1-5
v_call: TRBV4-1
d_call: -
clone_size: -
cdr3_aa: CASSFQIQGDQPQHF
cdr3_nt: TGCGCCAGCAGCTTCCAGATCCAGGGAGATCAGCCCCAGCATTTT

j_call: TRBJ2-3
v_call: TRBV12-5
d_call: TRBD2
clone_size: once
cdr3_aa: CASGPPGGANADTQYF
cdr3_nt: TGTGCTAGTGGTCCCCCCGGGGGGGCTAACGCAGATACGCAGTATTTT